Listed here is a single TCR beta chain. The junction departs from germline at one end; a sequencing error may be responsible. Sequenced by immunoSEQ multiplex PCR; TCRdb stores in-frame clones only, minus some. The sample yields about 100,000 clones, 85% to 90% seen once. This specimen belongs to a study of blood T cell repertoires in COVID-19. Germline CDR1 is SSHAT and CDR2 is FNYEAQ (reference sequence). The CDR3 has 15 residues. The gene calls are TRBV7-7 and TRBJ2-2; 9 bases align to TRBD1. This clonotype originated in a human donor in a cohort sampled during active COVID-19. Source material: peripheral blood. The CDR3 region is CASSLLGQGSGELFF. CDR3 coding DNA: TGTGCTAGCAGCTTACTAGGACAGGGGTCCGGGGAGCTGTTTTTT.